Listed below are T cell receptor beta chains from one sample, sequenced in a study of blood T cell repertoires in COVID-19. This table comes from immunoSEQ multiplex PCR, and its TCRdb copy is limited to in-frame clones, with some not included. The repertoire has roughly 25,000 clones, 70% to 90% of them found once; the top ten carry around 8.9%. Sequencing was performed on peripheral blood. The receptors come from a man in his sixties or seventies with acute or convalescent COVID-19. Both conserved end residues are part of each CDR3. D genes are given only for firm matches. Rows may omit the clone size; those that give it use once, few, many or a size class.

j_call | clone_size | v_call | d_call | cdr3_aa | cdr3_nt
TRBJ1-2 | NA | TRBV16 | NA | CASSRTDNYGYTF | TGTGCCAGCAGCCGGACAGACAACTATGGCTACACCTTC
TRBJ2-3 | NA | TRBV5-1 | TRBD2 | CASSSSSGGLSSTDTQYF | TGCGCCAGCAGCTCCTCTAGCGGGGGGTTATCTAGCACAGATACGCAGTATTTT
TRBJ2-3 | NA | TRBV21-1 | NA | CASSKFLGRRVTDTQYF | TGTGCCAGCAGCAAATTCTTAGGGCGGAGGGTCACAGATACGCAGTATTTT
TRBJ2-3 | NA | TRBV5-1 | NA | CASSFTTDTQYF | TGCGCCAGCAGCTTCACAACAGATACGCAGTATTTT
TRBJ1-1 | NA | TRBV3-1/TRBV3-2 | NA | CASSRQNTEAFF | TGTGCCAGCAGCCGACAGAACACTGAAGCTTTCTTT
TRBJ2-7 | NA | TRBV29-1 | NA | CSVEGRQGHEQYF | TGCAGCGTTGAAGGGAGGCAGGGGCACGAGCAGTACTTC
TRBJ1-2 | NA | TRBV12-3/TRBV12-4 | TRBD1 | CASSQTGHGYTF | TGTGCCAGCAGTCAGACAGGGCATGGCTACACCTTC
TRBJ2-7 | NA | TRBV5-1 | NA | CASSPEEGRVYEQYF | TGCGCCAGCAGCCCGGAGGAAGGAAGGGTTTACGAGCAGTACTTC
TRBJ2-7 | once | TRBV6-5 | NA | CASLAGTFRTYEQYF | TGTGCCAGTCTAGCCGGGACTTTTCGTACCTACGAGCAGTACTTC
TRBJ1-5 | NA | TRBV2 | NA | CASSGREGNQPQHF | TGTGCCAGCAGTGGAAGGGAGGGAAATCAGCCCCAGCATTTT
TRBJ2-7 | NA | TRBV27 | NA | CASRTRTGVGEQYF | TGTGCCAGCAGGACGAGGACGGGGGTGGGCGAGCAGTACTTC
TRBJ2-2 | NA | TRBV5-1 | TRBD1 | CASSRTGGANTGELFF | TGCGCCAGCAGCCGGACAGGGGGCGCAAACACCGGGGAGCTGTTTTTT
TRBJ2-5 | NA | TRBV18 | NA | CASSPPGQETQYF | TGTGCCAGCTCACCTCCCGGGCAAGAGACCCAGTACTTC
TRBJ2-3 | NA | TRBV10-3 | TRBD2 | CAIEGSGGATDTQYF | TGTGCCATCGAAGGCTCCGGGGGGGCCACAGATACGCAGTATTTT
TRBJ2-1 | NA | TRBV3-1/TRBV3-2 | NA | CASSQDWSSYNEQFF | TGTGCCAGCAGCCAAGATTGGAGCTCCTACAATGAGCAGTTCTTC
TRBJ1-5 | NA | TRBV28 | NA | CASNFGGGNQPQHF | TGTGCCAGCAATTTCGGAGGGGGCAATCAGCCCCAGCATTTT
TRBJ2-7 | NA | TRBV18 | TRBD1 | CASSRDSGTSYEQYF | TGTGCCAGCTCACGGGACAGTGGAACGAGCTACGAGCAGTACTTC
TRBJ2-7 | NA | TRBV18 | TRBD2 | CASSPTGGEEQYF | TGTGCCAGCTCACCAACGGGGGGAGAAGAGCAGTACTTC
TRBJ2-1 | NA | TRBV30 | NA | CAWDYPPSNEQFF | TGTGCCTGGGACTACCCCCCAAGCAATGAGCAGTTCTTC
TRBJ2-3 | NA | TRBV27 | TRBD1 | CASNDRGNPDTQYF | TGTGCCAGTAACGACAGGGGGAACCCAGATACGCAGTATTTT
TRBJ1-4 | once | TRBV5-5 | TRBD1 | CASSPRTGVEKLFF | TGTGCCAGCAGCCCAAGGACAGGGGTTGAAAAACTGTTTTTT
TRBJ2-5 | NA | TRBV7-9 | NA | CASSPGLPEKTQYF | TGTGCCAGCAGCCCCGGACTTCCGGAGAAGACCCAGTACTTC
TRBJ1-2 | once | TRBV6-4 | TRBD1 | CASSYSGQGGPYGYTF | TGTGCCAGCAGTTACTCGGGACAGGGGGGGCCCTATGGCTACACCTTC
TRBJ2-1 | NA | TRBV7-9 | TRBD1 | CASSFDRANEQFF | TGTGCCAGCAGCTTTGACAGGGCCAATGAGCAGTTCTTC
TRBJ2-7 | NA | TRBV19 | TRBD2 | CASSRGTSGYEQYF | TGTGCCAGTAGTAGGGGGACTAGCGGCTACGAGCAGTACTTC
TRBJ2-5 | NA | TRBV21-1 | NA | CASSPRDRAVETQYF | TGTGCCAGCAGCCCCCGGGACAGGGCGGTTGAGACCCAGTACTTC
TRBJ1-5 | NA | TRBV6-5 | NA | CASRTTENSNQPQHF | TGTGCCAGCAGAACGACGGAGAATAGCAATCAGCCCCAGCATTTT
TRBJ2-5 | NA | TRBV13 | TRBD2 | CASSRFSGGGQETQYF | TGTGCCAGCAGCCGATTTAGCGGGGGGGGGCAAGAGACCCAGTACTTC
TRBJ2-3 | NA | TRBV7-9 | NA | CASSSLASDTQYF | TGTGCCAGCAGCTCCTTAGCGTCAGATACGCAGTATTTT
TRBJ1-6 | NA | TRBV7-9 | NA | CASSLSRGTSYNSPLHF | TGTGCCAGCAGCTTATCCCGGGGGACCTCCTATAATTCACCCCTCCACTTT
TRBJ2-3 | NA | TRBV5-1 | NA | CASSFFPSRDRTDTQYF | TGCGCCAGCAGCTTTTTCCCTTCGCGGGACCGCACAGATACGCAGTATTTT
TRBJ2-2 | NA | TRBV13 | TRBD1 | CASSSDRSGELFF | TGTGCCAGCAGCTCGGACAGGTCCGGGGAGCTGTTTTTT
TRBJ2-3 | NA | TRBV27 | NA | CASAGARGGGRDTQYF | TGTGCCAGCGCTGGGGCGAGAGGGGGGGGCAGAGATACGCAGTATTTT
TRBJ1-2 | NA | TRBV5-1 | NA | CASSSYAGSYGYTF | TGCGCCAGCAGCAGCTACGCGGGCTCCTATGGCTACACCTTC
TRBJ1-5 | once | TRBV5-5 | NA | CASRLDSYSNQPQHF | TGTGCCAGCAGGTTGGACAGCTATAGCAATCAGCCCCAGCATTTT
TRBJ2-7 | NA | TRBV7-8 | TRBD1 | CASSLRTGSYEQYF | TGTGCCAGCAGCTTAAGGACAGGAAGCTACGAGCAGTACTTC
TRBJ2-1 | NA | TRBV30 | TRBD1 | CAWREGQGTSKQFF | TGTGCCTGGAGGGAGGGACAGGGGACTTCCAAGCAGTTCTTC
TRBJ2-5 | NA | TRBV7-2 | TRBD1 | CASSPDRGGGETQYF | TGTGCCAGCAGCCCAGACAGGGGGGGAGGAGAGACCCAGTACTTC
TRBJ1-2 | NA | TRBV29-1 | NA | CSVGLTPPGDNLWGYTF | TGCAGCGTTGGATTGACGCCCCCAGGGGATAACTTATGGGGCTACACCTTC
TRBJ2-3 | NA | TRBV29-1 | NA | CSVAQIWGGGADTQYF | TGCAGCGTTGCGCAGATTTGGGGTGGCGGGGCAGATACGCAGTATTTT
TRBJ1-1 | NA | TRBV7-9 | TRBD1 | CASLRRTGGSEVTEAFF | TGTGCCAGCCTTCGTCGGACAGGGGGATCCGAGGTCACTGAAGCTTTCTTT